This TCR beta chain was sequenced in a study of CD8+ T cells in alopecia areata. Study context: The study gave tofacitinib for 6 to 18 months, then 6 months off drug.

Only a few counts were recorded for this clone. The antigen is not known. Germline V CDR1 and CDR2: SEHNR, FQNEAQ (reference sequence). This CDR3 has 14 residues. V lost 1 base, J lost 5 bases, and 2 bases stayed unmatched. The treatment was: oral pan-JAK inhibitor, 5-10 mg twice daily. Study results and caveats: Higher clonality was seen in lesional scalp than in normal scalp, especially in alopecia totalis/universalis. Since there was just one nonresponder, nobody can yet say how baseline CD8+ expansion ties to response.

RNA extraction was followed by reverse transcription into cDNA, which acted as the sequencing template. Clones were read by immunoSEQ multiplex PCR, and TCRdb kept only the in-frame ones, dropping some. Among about 210,000 clones listed, about 50% were seen once. The receptor comes from a human donor with alopecia areata. The chain uses TRBV7-9 and TRBJ1-5; TRBD1 aligns across 7 bases. Sample: CD4+ T cells sorted from blood, taken at week 4, from a patient treated with tofacitinib. CDR3 sequence: CASSLEGGDQPQHF. The CDR3 DNA follows: TGTGCCAGCAGCTTAGAAGGGGGCGATCAGCCCCAGCATTTT.